This TCR beta chain was sequenced during a study of cytomegalovirus exposure and HLA in healthy donors. General observations from the study: Accurate prediction of HLA-A and HLA-B alleles (for most subjects) was reportedly achieved from TCR beta sequences.

Nominally healthy donors provided the samples, though records likely missed some immune exposures. Details on this clone: What it binds is not known.

The CDR3 length is 16 residues. V gave up 1 base and J gave up 4 bases; unmatched junction bases: 7. Germline values: CDR1 LGHNA, CDR2 YSLEER. The PCR contained 60 Vbeta and 13 Jbeta primers. Sequenced by immunoSEQ multiplex PCR; TCRdb stores in-frame clones only, minus some. Of some 79,000 clones in the sample, 55% to 70% were seen once. The receptor comes from a woman aged 40 to 50 in good health and CMV-seropositive. The gene calls are TRBV4-3 and TRBJ1-5; 7 bases agree with TRBD1. Sample: PBMCs. The CDR3 nucleotides read TGCGCCAGCAGCCAAGGGACAGGCGGTGGGAATCAGCCCCAGCATTTT. Its protein is CASSQGTGGGNQPQHF.